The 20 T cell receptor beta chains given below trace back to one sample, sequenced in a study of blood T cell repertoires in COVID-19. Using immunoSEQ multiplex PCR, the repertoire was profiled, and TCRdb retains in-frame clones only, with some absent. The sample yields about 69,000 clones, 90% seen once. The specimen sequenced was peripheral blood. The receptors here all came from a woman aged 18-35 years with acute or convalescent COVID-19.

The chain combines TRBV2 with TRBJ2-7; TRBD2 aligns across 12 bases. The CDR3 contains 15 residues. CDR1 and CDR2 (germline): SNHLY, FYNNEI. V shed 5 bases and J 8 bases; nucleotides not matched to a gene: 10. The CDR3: CASSFSSGGAVQQYF. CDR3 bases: TGTGCCAGCAGTTTCTCTAGCGGGGGGGCGGTACAGCAGTACTTC.

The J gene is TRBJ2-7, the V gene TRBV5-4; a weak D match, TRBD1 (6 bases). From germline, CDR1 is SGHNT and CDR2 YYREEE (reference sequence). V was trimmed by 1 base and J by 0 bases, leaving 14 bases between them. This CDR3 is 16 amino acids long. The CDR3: CASSLSQGPSSYEQYF. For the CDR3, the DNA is TGTGCCAGCAGCTTGTCTCAGGGGCCCAGCTCCTACGAGCAGTACTTC.

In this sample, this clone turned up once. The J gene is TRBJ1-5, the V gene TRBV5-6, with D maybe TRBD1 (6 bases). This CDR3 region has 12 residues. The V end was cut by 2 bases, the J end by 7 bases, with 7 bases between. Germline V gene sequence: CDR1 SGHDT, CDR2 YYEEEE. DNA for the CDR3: TGTGCCAGCAGCTTACAGGGCCAGCCCCAGCATTTT. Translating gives CASSLQGQPQHF.

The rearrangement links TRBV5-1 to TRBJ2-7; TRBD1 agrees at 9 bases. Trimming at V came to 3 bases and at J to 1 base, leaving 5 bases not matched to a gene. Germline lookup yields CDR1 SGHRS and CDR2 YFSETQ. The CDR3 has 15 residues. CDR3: CASSSRDRASYEQYF. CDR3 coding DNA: TGCGCCAGCAGCTCCCGGGACAGGGCATCCTACGAGCAGTACTTC.

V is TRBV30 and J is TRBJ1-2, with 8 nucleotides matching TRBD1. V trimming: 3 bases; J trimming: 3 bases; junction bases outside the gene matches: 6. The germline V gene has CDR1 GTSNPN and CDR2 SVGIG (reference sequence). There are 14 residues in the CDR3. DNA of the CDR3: TGTGCCTGGAGGGACAGGGCGACATACTATGGCTACACCTTC. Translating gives CAWRDRATYYGYTF.

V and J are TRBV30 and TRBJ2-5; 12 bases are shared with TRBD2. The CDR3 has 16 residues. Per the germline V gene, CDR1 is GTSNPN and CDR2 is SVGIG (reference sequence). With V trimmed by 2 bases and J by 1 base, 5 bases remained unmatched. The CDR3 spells CAWSFTSGRLQETQYF. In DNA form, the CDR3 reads TGTGCCTGGAGTTTCACTAGCGGGAGGCTCCAAGAGACCCAGTACTTC.

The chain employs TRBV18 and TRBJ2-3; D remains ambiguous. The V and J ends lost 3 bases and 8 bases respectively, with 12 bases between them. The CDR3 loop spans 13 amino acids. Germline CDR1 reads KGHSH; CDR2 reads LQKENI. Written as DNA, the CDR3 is TGTGCCAGCTCACCCTCGGATAAGCGTACGCAGTATTTT. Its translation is CASSPSDKRTQYF.

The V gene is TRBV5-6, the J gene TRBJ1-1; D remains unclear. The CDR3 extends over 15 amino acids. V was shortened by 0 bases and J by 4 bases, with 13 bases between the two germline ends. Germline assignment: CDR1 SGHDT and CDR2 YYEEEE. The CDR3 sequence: CASSLGQLGGTEAFF. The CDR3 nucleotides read TGTGCCAGCAGCTTGGGTCAACTGGGAGGCACTGAAGCTTTCTTT.

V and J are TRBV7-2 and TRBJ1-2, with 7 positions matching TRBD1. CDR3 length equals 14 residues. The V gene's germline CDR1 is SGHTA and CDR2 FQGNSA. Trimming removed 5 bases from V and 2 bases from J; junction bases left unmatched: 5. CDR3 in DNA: TGTGCCAGCAGCACTTCGGGACAGAACTATGGCTACACCTTC. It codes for CASSTSGQNYGYTF.

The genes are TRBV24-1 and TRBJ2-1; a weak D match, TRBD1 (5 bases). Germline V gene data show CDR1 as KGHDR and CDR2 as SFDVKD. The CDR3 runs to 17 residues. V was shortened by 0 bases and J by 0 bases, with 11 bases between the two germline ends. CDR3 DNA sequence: TGTGCCACCAGTGATTTGCAGGGCGGCAGCTCCTACAATGAGCAGTTCTTC. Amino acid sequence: CATSDLQGGSSYNEQFF.

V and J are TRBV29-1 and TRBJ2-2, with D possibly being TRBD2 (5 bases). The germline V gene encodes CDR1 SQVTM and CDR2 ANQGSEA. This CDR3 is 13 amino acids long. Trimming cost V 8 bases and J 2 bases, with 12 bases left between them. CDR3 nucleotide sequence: TGCAGCACTGCGGGCGCCAACACCGGGGAGCTGTTTTTT. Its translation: CSTAGANTGELFF.

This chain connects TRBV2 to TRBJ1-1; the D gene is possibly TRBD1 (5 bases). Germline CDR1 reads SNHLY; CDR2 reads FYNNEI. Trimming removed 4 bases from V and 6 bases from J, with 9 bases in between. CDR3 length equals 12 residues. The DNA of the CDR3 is TGTGCCAGCAGTGGTTGGGGGGCTGAAGCTTTCTTT. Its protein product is CASSGWGAEAFF.

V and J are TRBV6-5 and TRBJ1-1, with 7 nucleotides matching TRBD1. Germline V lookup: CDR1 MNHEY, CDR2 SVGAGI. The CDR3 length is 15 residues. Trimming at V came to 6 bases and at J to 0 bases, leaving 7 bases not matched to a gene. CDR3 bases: TGTGCCAGCAGACGAAAGACAGGGTTGAACACTGAAGCTTTCTTT. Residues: CASRRKTGLNTEAFF.

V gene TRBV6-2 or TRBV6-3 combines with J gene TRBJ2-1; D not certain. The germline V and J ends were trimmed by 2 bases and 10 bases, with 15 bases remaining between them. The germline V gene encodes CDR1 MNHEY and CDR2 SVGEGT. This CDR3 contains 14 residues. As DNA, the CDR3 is TGTGCCAGCAGTTACGCGAGGCCGCCCTCAGAGCAGTTCTTC. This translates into CASSYARPPSEQFF.

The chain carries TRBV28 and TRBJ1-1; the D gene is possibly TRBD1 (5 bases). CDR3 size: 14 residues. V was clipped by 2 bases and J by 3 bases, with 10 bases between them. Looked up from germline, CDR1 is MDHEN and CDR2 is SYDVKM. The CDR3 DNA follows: TGTGCCAGCAGTTTACAGGGAGGGTACACTGAAGCTTTCTTT. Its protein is CASSLQGGYTEAFF.

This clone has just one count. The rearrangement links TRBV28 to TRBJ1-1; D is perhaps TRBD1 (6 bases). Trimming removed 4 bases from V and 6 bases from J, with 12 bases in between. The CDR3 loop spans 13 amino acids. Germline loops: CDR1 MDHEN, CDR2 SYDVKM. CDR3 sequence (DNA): TGTGCCAGCAGTTCACAGGGTTTCCCTGAAGCTTTCTTT. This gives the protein CASSSQGFPEAFF.

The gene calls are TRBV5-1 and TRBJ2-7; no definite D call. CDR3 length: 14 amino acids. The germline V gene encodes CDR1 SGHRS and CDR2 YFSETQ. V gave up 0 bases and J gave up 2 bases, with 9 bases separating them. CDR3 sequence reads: CASSLVVSPYEQYF. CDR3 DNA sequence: TGCGCCAGCAGCTTGGTCGTATCCCCCTACGAGCAGTACTTC.

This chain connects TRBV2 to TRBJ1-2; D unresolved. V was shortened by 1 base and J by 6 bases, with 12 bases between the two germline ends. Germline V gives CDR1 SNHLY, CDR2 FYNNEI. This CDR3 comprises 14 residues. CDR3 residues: CASSEDWAGNGYTF. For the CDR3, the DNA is TGTGCCAGCAGTGAAGACTGGGCAGGTAATGGCTACACCTTC. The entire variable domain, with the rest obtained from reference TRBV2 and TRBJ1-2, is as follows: EPEVTQTPSHQVTQMGQEVILRCVPISNHLYFYWYRQILGQKVEFLVSFYNNEISEKSEIFDDQFSVERPDGSNFTLKIRSTKLEDSAMYFCASSEDWAGNGYTFGSGTRLTVV.

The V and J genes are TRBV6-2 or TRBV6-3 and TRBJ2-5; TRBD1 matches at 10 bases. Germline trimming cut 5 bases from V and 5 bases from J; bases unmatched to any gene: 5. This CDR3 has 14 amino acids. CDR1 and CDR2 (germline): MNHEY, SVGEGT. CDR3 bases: TGTGCCAGCAGTCGGACAGGGGGTGGGGAGACCCAGTACTTC. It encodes CASSRTGGGETQYF.

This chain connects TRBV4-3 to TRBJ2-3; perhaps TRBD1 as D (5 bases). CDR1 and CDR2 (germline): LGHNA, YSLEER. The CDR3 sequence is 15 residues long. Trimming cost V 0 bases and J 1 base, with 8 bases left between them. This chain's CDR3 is CASSQEGRGTDTQYF. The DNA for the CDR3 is TGCGCCAGCAGCCAAGAAGGCAGGGGCACAGATACGCAGTATTTT.